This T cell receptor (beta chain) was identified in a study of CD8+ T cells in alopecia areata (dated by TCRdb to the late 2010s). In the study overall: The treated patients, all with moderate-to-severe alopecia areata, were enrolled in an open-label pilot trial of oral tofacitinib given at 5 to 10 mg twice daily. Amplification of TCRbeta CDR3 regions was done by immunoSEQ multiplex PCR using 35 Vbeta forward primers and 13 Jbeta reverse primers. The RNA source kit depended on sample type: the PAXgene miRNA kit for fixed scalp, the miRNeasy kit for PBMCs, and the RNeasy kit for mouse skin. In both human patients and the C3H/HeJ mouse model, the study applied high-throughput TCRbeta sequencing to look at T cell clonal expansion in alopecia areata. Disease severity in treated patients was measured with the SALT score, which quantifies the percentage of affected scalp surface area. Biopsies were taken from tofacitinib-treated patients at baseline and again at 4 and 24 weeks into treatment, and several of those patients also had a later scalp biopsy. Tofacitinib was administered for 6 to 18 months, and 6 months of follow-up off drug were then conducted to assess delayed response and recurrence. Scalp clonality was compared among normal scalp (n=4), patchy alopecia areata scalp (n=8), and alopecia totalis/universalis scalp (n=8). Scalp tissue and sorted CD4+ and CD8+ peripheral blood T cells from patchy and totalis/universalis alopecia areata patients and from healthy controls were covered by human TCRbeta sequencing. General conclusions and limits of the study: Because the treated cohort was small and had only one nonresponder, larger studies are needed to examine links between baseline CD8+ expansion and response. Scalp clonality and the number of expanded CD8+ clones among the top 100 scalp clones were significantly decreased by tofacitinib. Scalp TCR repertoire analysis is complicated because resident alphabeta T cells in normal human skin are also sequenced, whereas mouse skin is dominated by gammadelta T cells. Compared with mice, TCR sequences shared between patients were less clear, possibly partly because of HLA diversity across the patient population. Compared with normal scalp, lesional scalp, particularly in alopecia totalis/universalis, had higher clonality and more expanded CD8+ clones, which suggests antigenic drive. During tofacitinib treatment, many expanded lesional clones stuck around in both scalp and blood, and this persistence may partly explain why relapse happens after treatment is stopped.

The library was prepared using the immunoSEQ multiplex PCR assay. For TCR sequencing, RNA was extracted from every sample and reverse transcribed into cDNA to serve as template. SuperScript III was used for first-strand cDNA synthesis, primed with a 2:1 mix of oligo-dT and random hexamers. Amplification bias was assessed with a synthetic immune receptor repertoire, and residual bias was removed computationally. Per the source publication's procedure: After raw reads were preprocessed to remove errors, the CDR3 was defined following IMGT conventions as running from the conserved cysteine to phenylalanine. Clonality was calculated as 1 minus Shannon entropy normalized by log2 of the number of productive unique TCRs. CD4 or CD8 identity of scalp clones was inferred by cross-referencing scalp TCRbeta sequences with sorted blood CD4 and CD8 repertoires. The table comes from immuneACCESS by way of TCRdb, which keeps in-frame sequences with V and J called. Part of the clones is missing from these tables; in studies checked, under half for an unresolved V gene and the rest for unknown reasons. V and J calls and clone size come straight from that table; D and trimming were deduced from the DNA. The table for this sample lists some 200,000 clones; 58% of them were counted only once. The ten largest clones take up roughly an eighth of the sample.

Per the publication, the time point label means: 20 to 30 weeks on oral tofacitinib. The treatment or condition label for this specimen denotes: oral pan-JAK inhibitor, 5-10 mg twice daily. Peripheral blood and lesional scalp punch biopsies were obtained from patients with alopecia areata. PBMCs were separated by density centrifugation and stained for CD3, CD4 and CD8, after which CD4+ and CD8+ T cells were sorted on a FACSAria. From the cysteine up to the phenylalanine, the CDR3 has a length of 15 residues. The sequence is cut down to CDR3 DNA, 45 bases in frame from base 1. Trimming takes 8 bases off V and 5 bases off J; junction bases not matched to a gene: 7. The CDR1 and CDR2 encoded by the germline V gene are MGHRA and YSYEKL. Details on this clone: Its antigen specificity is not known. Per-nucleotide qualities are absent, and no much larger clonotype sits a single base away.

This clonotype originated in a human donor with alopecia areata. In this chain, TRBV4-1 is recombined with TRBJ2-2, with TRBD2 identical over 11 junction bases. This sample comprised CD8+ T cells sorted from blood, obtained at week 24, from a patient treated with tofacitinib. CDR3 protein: CASRTSGGRTGELFF. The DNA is TGCGCCAGCCGCACTAGCGGGGGCCGTACCGGGGAGCTGTTTTTT.